A single sample gave rise to the 27 T cell receptor beta chains below, sequenced in a study of regulatory T cells in long-lasting Graves disease (dated by TCRdb to the early 2020s). The library came from multiplex PCR. Sequencing used an Illumina HiSeq 4000. TCR beta libraries were built with iRepertoire HTBI primers and Arm-PCR amplification of CDR3 regions. TCRdb reworked the public reads: Q25 trimming with fastp, MiXCR clone assembly, productive beta chains retained. CDR3 protein sequences are deduplicated, and each keeps its most common genes and DNA. This sample lists a few hundred thousand distinct CDR3 sequences; 10% to 15% were detected once. The ten largest clones add up to about 19% of the sample. What this sample's time point label stands for: newly diagnosed GD, antithyroid drugs for less than 3 months. RNA was extracted from PBMCs in TRIzol for both TCR sequencing and RNA sequencing. The sample was also linked to a second study, of T cells in Graves' hyperthyroidism and ophthalmopathy.

This specimen was peripheral blood mononuclear cells (PBMCs), taken at new diagnosis, from a patient treated with antithyroid drugs. These receptors were collected from a woman in her late teens or twenties with Graves disease. Donor details come from another sample of the same person, matched by shared clones.

V usage is TRBV15 and J usage is TRBJ2-3, with D perhaps given as TRBD1 or TRBD2 (5 bases each). The V gene's germline CDR1 is LNHNV and CDR2 YYDKDF (reference sequence). CDR3 length: 14 residues. Trimming pared 11 bases from V and 2 bases from J, leaving 17 bases between. Written as DNA, the CDR3 is TGTGCCCCCACCCGGGACGGACCCACAGATACGCAGTATTTT. This codes for CAPTRDGPTDTQYF. Variable domain in full (rest from reference TRBV15 and TRBJ2-3): DAMVIQNPRYQVTQFGKPVTLSCSQTLNHNVMYWYQQKSSQAPKLLFHYYDKDFNNEADTPDNFQSRRPNTSFCFLDIRSPGLGDTAMYLCAPTRDGPTDTQYFGPGTRLTVL.

This clonotype has at least ten counts. This chain uses TRBV4-3 with TRBJ2-3, with 9 nucleotides matching TRBD2. Germline V gene lookup returns CDR1 LGHNA and CDR2 YSLEER. The CDR3 is 17 residues long. V shed 0 bases, J shed 2 bases, and the junction held 6 bases outside the gene matches. This CDR3 reads CASSQDLLAGSTDTQYF. Here the CDR3 DNA reads TGCGCCAGCAGCCAAGATTTGCTAGCGGGGTCCACAGATACGCAGTATTTT.

The chain couples TRBV7-3 to TRBJ2-3; TRBD2 aligns across 9 bases. The CDR3 sequence is 16 residues long. Trimming at V came to 1 base and at J to 2 bases, leaving 4 bases not matched to a gene. Per germline, CDR1 SGHTA and CDR2 FQGTGA. CDR3 DNA: TGTGCCAGCAGCTTAATTGCGGGGGGGGCCACAGATACGCAGTATTTT. Translated, it gives CASSLIAGGATDTQYF.

Notes on this clonotype: Compared with germline, one end of the junction differs, possibly owing to a read error. The J gene is TRBJ2-5, the V gene TRBV18, with D hard to call. The CDR3 contains 12 residues. Germline CDR1 KGHSH, CDR2 LQKENI. The DNA for the CDR3 is TGTGTCAGCTCGCCGTCGTGGGAGACCCAGTACTTC. Translation: CVSSPSWETQYF.

As concerns this clonotype: A single base separates this from a much larger clone, so it may be a read error. The chain carries TRBV20-1 and TRBJ2-7; unclear D gene. The CDR3 totals 12 residues. Germline values: CDR1 DFQATT, CDR2 SNEGSKA (reference sequence). V gave up 3 bases and J gave up 2 bases, with 8 bases separating them. CDR3 loop: CSASKAAYEQYF. The CDR3, as DNA: TGCAGTGCTAGTAAGGCGGCCTACGAGCAGTACTTC.

The chain combines TRBV6-1 with TRBJ1-1; weak D call: TRBD1 (5 bases). Germline V gene data show CDR1 as MNHNS and CDR2 as SASEGT. The CDR3 is made up of 14 amino acids. The ends were cut back, 5 bases at V and 1 base at J, with 11 bases in the middle. CDR3 region: CASSINDRNTEAFF. DNA of the CDR3: TGTGCCAGCAGTATAAACGACAGGAACACTGAAGCTTTCTTT.

The rearrangement links TRBV5-1 to TRBJ2-5; D gene unclear. There are 13 residues in the CDR3. Germline CDR1 reads SGHRS; CDR2 reads YFSETQ. Trimming took 0 bases from V and 1 from J, leaving 4 bases between them. The CDR3 here is CASSLATQETQYF. CDR3 nucleotides: TGCGCCAGCAGCTTGGCTACCCAAGAGACCCAGTACTTC.

This clonotype was picked up a small number of times. The chain employs TRBV19 and TRBJ2-2, with D possibly matching TRBD1 (6 bases). The CDR3 runs 13 residues. Trimming shortened V by 8 bases and J by 8 bases, and 15 bases separated the two germline ends. Germline lookup yields CDR1 LNHDA and CDR2 SQIVND (reference sequence). The CDR3 DNA sequence: TGTGCCAGTCGCCAGGACAGAACTGGGGAGCTGTTTTTT. It is translated as CASRQDRTGELFF.

This clonotype was observed at least ten times. This chain connects TRBV30 to TRBJ2-1; 13 bases agree with TRBD2. The CDR3 has 15 amino acids. V gave up 7 bases and J gave up 2 bases; unmatched junction bases: 5. Germline CDR1 reads GTSNPN; CDR2 reads SVGIG (reference sequence). The CDR3 region is CALQTSGGTYNEQFF. Here the CDR3 DNA reads TGTGCCTTACAGACTAGCGGGGGGACCTACAATGAGCAGTTCTTC.

The chain carries TRBV12-3 or TRBV12-4 and TRBJ1-1, with TRBD1 identical over 8 bases. Trimming at V came to 7 bases and at J to 2 bases, leaving 9 bases not matched to a gene. The CDR3 loop spans 15 amino acids. The CDR3 region is CASKNLQGGNTEAFF. The DNA for the CDR3 is TGTGCCAGCAAAAATCTACAGGGGGGTAACACTGAAGCTTTCTTT.

The chain links TRBV14 to TRBJ2-6, with D perhaps TRBD2 (6 bases). Trimming took off 0 bases at V and 0 bases at J, with 9 bases between the two ends. The CDR3 consists of 17 residues. Per germline, CDR1 SGHDN and CDR2 FVKESK. This CDR3 reads CASSQELGGSGANVLTF. Written as DNA, the CDR3 is TGTGCCAGCAGCCAAGAATTGGGAGGCTCTGGGGCCAACGTCCTGACTTTC.

This clonotype was observed a few times. The J gene is TRBJ2-7, the V gene TRBV28; a possible D gene is TRBD2 (6 bases). V was trimmed by 7 bases and J by 1 base, leaving 14 bases between them. Germline values: CDR1 MDHEN, CDR2 SYDVKM. The CDR3 length is 14 residues. CDR3 loop: CASTEEGTSYEQYF. The CDR3 bases are TGTGCCAGCACCGAGGAGGGAACTTCCTACGAGCAGTACTTC.

This clonotype was picked up a small number of times. The rearrangement uses TRBV29-1 and TRBJ2-3, with 14 bases that match TRBD2. The trim removed 5 bases at V and 2 bases at J, leaving 12 bases unmatched. Germline assignment: CDR1 SQVTM and CDR2 ANQGSEA. The CDR3 covers 18 residues. The CDR3 bases are TGCAGCGTTCTGGGACTAGCGGGAGCAAGAGTCGACACAGATACGCAGTATTTT. Translated: CSVLGLAGARVDTDTQYF.

This clonotype appeared many times. J is TRBJ2-2 and V is TRBV7-2, with TRBD1 identical over 8 bases. The ends lost 4 bases at V and 5 bases at J; junction bases unmatched: 9. The CDR3 extends over 16 amino acids. Germline V gene data show CDR1 as SGHTA and CDR2 as FQGNSA. The chain's CDR3 is CASSSGWTGSTGELFF. CDR3 in DNA: TGTGCCAGCAGCTCGGGGTGGACAGGGAGTACCGGGGAGCTGTTTTTT.

At least ten counts were recorded for this clonotype. The chain links TRBV28 to TRBJ1-2; D is unresolved. This CDR3 region has 16 residues. Germline-derived CDR1 and CDR2 are MDHEN and SYDVKM. V gave up 6 bases and J gave up 2 bases, with 19 bases separating them. In nucleotides, the CDR3 is TGTGCCAGCAGAGGGTACCTAGGGTATCTAAACTATGGCTACACCTTC. Protein product: CASRGYLGYLNYGYTF.

This clonotype occurred many times. The chain couples TRBV20-1 to TRBJ2-4; D not resolved. The germline gives CDR1 DFQATT, CDR2 SNEGSKA (reference sequence). The length of the CDR3 is 15 residues. V lost 0 bases and J lost 0, with 9 bases in between. CDR3 DNA: TGCAGTGCTAGAGATCCTAGGGAAGCCAAAAACATTCAGTACTTC. Residues: CSARDPREAKNIQYF.

The rearrangement links TRBV30 to TRBJ2-6; D remains ambiguous. Germline assignment: CDR1 GTSNPN and CDR2 SVGIG (reference sequence). Deletions cut 2 bases from V and 1 base from J, with 3 bases between. The CDR3 contains 13 residues. CDR3: CAWSLSGANVLTF. CDR3 in DNA: TGTGCCTGGAGTCTTTCTGGGGCCAACGTCCTGACTTTC.

This clonotype was counted many times. This rearrangement joins TRBV7-8 to TRBJ2-1; 7 positions match TRBD2. This CDR3 spans 17 amino acids. Trimming took 4 bases from V and 3 from J; bases not matched to a gene: 12. CDR1 SGHVS and CDR2 FQNEAQ come from the germline V gene. This CDR3 reads CASSSWGKGGGYNEQFF. The CDR3 DNA sequence: TGTGCCAGCAGCTCCTGGGGTAAAGGCGGGGGCTACAATGAGCAGTTCTTC.

The sample holds many counts of this clonotype. DNA of the CDR3: TGTGCCAGCAGCTCAATCCCGGGACACTCTGGAAACACCATATATTTT. This translates into CASSSIPGHSGNTIYF. The genes are TRBV7-2 and TRBJ1-3; maybe TRBD1 (6 bases). Germline values: CDR1 SGHTA, CDR2 FQGNSA. CDR3 length: 16 amino acids. The V gene lost 4 bases and the J gene lost 0 bases, with 13 bases spanning the gap.

This clonotype came up once. The J gene is TRBJ1-5, the V gene TRBV24-1; D not resolved. Trimming stripped 4 bases from V and 9 bases from J, with 12 bases between. The CDR3 totals 13 residues. In germline, CDR1 is KGHDR, CDR2 SFDVKD. CDR3 loop: CATSENPSGPQHF. CDR3 DNA: TGTGCCACCAGTGAGAACCCCTCGGGGCCCCAGCATTTT.

Notes on this clonotype: A much larger clonotype is one base distant, so this may be a read error. CDR3 nucleotide sequence: TGTGCCAGCGCCGTTATTAGTTTGGAGTCGGAGCCCCAGCATTTT. Translation: CASAVISLESEPQHF. The chain links TRBV2 to TRBJ1-5; D not certain. The germline V and J ends were trimmed by 8 bases and 8 bases, with 22 bases remaining between them. The CDR3 length is 15 residues. Germline loops: CDR1 SNHLY, CDR2 FYNNEI. Based on the CDR3 plus reference TRBV2 and TRBJ1-5, the full variable domain is EPEVTQTPSHQVTQMGQEVILRCVPISNHLYFYWYRQILGQKVEFLVSFYNNEISEKSEIFDDQFSVERPDGSNFTLKIRSTKLEDSAMYFCASAVISLESEPQHFGDGTRLSIL.

Only a few counts were recorded for this clonotype. The genes are TRBV7-9 and TRBJ1-2; D unresolved. CDR3 length: 13 amino acids. Trimming cost V 0 bases and J 8 bases, with 10 bases left between them. Germline values: CDR1 SEHNR, CDR2 FQNEAQ (reference sequence). CDR3 loop: CASSLARHDGYTF. CDR3 bases: TGTGCCAGCAGCTTAGCTAGACATGACGGCTACACCTTC.

This clonotype appeared a few times. The CDR3 reads CASSLGTFANQPQHF. The CDR3 DNA is TGTGCCAGCAGCTTAGGGACGTTCGCCAATCAGCCCCAGCATTTT. The chain uses TRBV7-3 and TRBJ1-5, with a weak D call TRBD1 (5 bases). The V end lost 2 bases, the J end lost 3 bases, and 11 bases lay between the germline ends. Per the germline V gene, CDR1 is SGHTA and CDR2 is FQGTGA. The CDR3 loop spans 15 amino acids.

This clonotype was seen ten or more times. The CDR3 sequence: CAISESKITGWRETQYF. The CDR3 region has the DNA TGTGCCATCAGTGAGTCGAAAATAACAGGGTGGAGAGAGACCCAGTACTTC. The chain has TRBV10-3 and TRBJ2-5; D is possibly TRBD1 (6 bases). CDR3 length: 17 residues. Trimming took off 0 bases at V and 4 bases at J, with 18 bases between the two ends. Germline CDR1 and CDR2: ENHRY and SYGVKD.

To note about this clonotype: Since a much larger clone is just one base distant, this may be a read error. This chain joins TRBV18 and TRBJ2-7; 13 positions agree with TRBD2. Per the germline V gene, CDR1 is KGHSH and CDR2 is LQKENI. This CDR3 has 19 amino acids. In DNA form, the CDR3 reads TGTGCCAGCCCACCAAAGCGTTTCACTAGCGGGAGGGCCGAAGACGAGCAGTACTTC. Protein product: CASPPKRFTSGRAEDEQYF.

The sample holds many counts of this clonotype. The chain combines TRBV10-1 with TRBJ1-1; D is possibly TRBD1 (6 bases). V was shortened by 9 bases and J by 5 bases, with 16 bases between the two germline ends. There are 13 residues in the CDR3. Germline lookup yields CDR1 WNHNN and CDR2 SYGVQD (reference sequence). CDR3 nucleotide sequence: TGCGCCAGTTGTACAGGGCGGTTTACTGAAGCTTTCTTT. This translates into CASCTGRFTEAFF.

This clonotype has a count of ten or more. This chain connects TRBV28 to TRBJ2-7; D possibly uses TRBD1 or TRBD2 (6 bases each). Germline V lookup: CDR1 MDHEN, CDR2 SYDVKM. V lost 3 bases and J lost 3, with 18 bases in between. There are 16 residues in the CDR3. The chain's CDR3 is CASSFLGRGGNYEQYF. CDR3 DNA: TGTGCCAGCAGTTTTCTTGGCCGAGGGGGGAACTACGAGCAGTACTTC.